The rows below give T cell receptor beta chains drawn from one sample of a study of vaccination effects on CD4 cells after COVID-19. Antigens of these TCRs are unknown. TCRdb keeps only in-frame clones here, not all; method: immunoSEQ multiplex PCR. The sample consists of under 40,000 clones, roughly 80% of them appearing once. This sample comprised CD4+ T cells from PBMCs cultured without peptide, obtained before COVID-19 vaccination. These receptors were taken from a human donor who received a COVID-19 vaccine. The CDR3 runs from the conserved cysteine through the conserved F or W. The D gene is left open where the match is weak. The size field is filled for only some rows; it gives once, few, many or a size class.

V gene,J gene,clone size,CDR3 length,D gene,CDR3 DNA,CDR3 protein
TRBV1,TRBJ1-1,-,15,-,TGCACCAGCAGCCAAGTGCGGGGGGAGGGCACTGAAGCTTTCTTT,CTSSQVRGEGTEAFF
TRBV19,TRBJ2-5,-,14,TRBD1,TGTGCCAGTAGTATGTCGGGACAGGGGAAGACCCAGTACTTC,CASSMSGQGKTQYF
TRBV18,TRBJ1-6,-,14,-,TGTGCCAGCTCACCATTGGGAAATAATTCACCCCTCCACTTT,CASSPLGNNSPLHF
TRBV7-2,TRBJ2-1,-,15,-,TGTGCCAGCAGTGCCGGGGTCCCTTCCTACAATGAGCAGTTCTTC,CASSAGVPSYNEQFF
TRBV2,TRBJ2-2,-,15,-,TGTGCCAGCAAAAGGCGGCTAGCCTCCACCGGGGAGCTGTTTTTT,CASKRRLASTGELFF
TRBV7-3,TRBJ2-5,-,16,TRBD2,TGTGCCAGCAGCCTTGGACTAGCGGGGGGCCAAGAGACCCAGTACTTC,CASSLGLAGGQETQYF
TRBV10-3,TRBJ1-6,-,14,-,TGTGCCATTGAACGACAGGCGAGGGATTCACCCCTCCACTTT,CAIERQARDSPLHF
TRBV24-1,TRBJ2-1,-,16,TRBD2,TGTGCCACCAGTGATTTGCGAGCGGGGGGGCTCAGGGAGCAGTTCTTC,CATSDLRAGGLREQFF
TRBV5-5,TRBJ2-1,-,16,TRBD2,TGTGCCAGCAGCTCCGGACTAGCGGGGGAGTACAATGAGCAGTTCTTC,CASSSGLAGEYNEQFF
TRBV7-9,TRBJ2-1,-,11,-,TGTGCCAGCAGCTCGACTGGCCCGGAGTTCTTC,CASSSTGPEFF
TRBV29-1,TRBJ2-3,-,16,-,TGCAGCGTTGAAGGGCAACCGGGATTAGGGACAGATACGCAGTATTTT,CSVEGQPGLGTDTQYF
TRBV28,TRBJ2-5,-,14,TRBD1,TGTGCCAGCAGTGGCCGGGACAGGGAAGAGACCCAGTACTTC,CASSGRDREETQYF
TRBV7-2,TRBJ1-5,-,14,-,TGTGCCAGCAGCTTACAGGGGAGCAATCAGCCCCAGCATTTT,CASSLQGSNQPQHF
TRBV14,TRBJ2-6,-,18,-,TGTGCCAGCAGCCAAGATAGGTTGGTTACAACTGGGGCCAACGTCCTGACTTTC,CASSQDRLVTTGANVLTF
TRBV4-1,TRBJ2-3,-,16,-,TGCGCCAGCAGCCCCGGCCGCGGGCTTCCCACAGATACGCAGTATTTT,CASSPGRGLPTDTQYF
TRBV18,TRBJ1-5,few,15,-,TGTGCCAGCTCACCACGGGGGAAAGGGGATCAGCCCCAGCATTTT,CASSPRGKGDQPQHF
TRBV29-1,TRBJ1-1,-,13,-,TGCAGCGTTCGAGCAGGGAGGAACACTGAAGCTTTCTTT,CSVRAGRNTEAFF
TRBV11-2,TRBJ2-3,few,15,-,TGTGCCAGCAGCCTAGGGTTTTGGGCCACAGATACGCAGTATTTT,CASSLGFWATDTQYF
TRBV29-1,TRBJ2-1,-,14,-,TGCAGCGTTGAAGAGATGGGGCCTCTGAATGAGCAGTTCTTC,CSVEEMGPLNEQFF
TRBV1,TRBJ2-2,few,16,-,TGCACCAGCAGCCATTATAGCGGGGGGGCCACCGGGGAGCTGTTTTTT,CTSSHYSGGATGELFF
TRBV20-1,TRBJ2-1,-,11,-,TGCAGTGCTAGTGGTGGCAATGAGCAGTTCTTC,CSASGGNEQFF
TRBV5-1,TRBJ2-5,-,13,TRBD2,TGCGCCAGCAGCTTCGGTGGGGGGGAGCCCCAGTACTTC,CASSFGGGEPQYF
TRBV30,TRBJ1-3,-,13,TRBD1,TGTGCCTTAGAGAGGGGGCAAGGAAACACCATATATTTT,CALERGQGNTIYF
TRBV9,TRBJ2-5,-,17,-,TGTGCCAGCAGCCCCCAATCGGACGGACTCAACGGGGAGACCCAGTACTTC,CASSPQSDGLNGETQYF
TRBV18,TRBJ1-2,-,13,TRBD1,TGTGCCAGCTCACCATCCCCCAGGGGGGGCTACACCTTC,CASSPSPRGGYTF
TRBV18,TRBJ2-3,-,14,TRBD1,TGTGCCAGCTCATCACCGGGACAGCCAGATACGCAGTATTTT,CASSSPGQPDTQYF
TRBV6-1,TRBJ2-6,-,17,-,TGTGCCAGCAGTGAAGGGGGACGGGCCGTAGGGGCCAACGTCCTGACTTTC,CASSEGGRAVGANVLTF
TRBV10-2,TRBJ2-3,-,14,-,TGCGCCAGCAGAGGATTCACTAGTTCAGATACGCAGTATTTT,CASRGFTSSDTQYF
TRBV10-2,TRBJ2-4,-,14,TRBD1,TGCGCCAGCAATACCGGGACAGGGGGCAACATTCAGTACTTC,CASNTGTGGNIQYF
TRBV6-1,TRBJ1-6,once,17,TRBD1,TGTGCCAGCAGTGAAAGAGTCAGGGCAGGGGGAAATTCACCCCTCCACTTT,CASSERVRAGGNSPLHF
TRBV10-1,TRBJ2-6,once,19,-,TGCGCCAGCAACACAAGGCGGGTCCTCCAGAGCTCTGGGGCCAACGTCCTGACTTTC,CASNTRRVLQSSGANVLTF
TRBV5-1,TRBJ2-2,-,15,TRBD1,TGCGCCAGCAGCTTGGCCGACAGGGATTCCGGGGAGCTGTTTTTT,CASSLADRDSGELFF
TRBV6-6,TRBJ1-1,-,15,-,TGTGCCAGCAGTTACACTCGTGGACGGTTTTCTGAAGCTTTCTTT,CASSYTRGRFSEAFF
TRBV4-1,TRBJ1-2,-,13,-,TGCGCCAGCAGCCAAAGGGGGGAACGAGGCTACACCTTC,CASSQRGERGYTF
TRBV7-9,TRBJ1-1,-,13,-,TGTGCCAGCAGCTCTACAAAGAACACTGAAGCTTTCTTT,CASSSTKNTEAFF
TRBV7-2,TRBJ2-4,-,16,-,TGTGCCAGCAGCTTATATGGGGGAGAAGCCAAAAACATTCAGTACTTC,CASSLYGGEAKNIQYF
TRBV6-4,TRBJ2-3,once,13,-,TGTGCCAGCAGTCGCTTCAGGGCAGATACGCAGTATTTT,CASSRFRADTQYF
TRBV29-1,TRBJ1-2,-,15,-,TGCAGCCTTGGGGGTAACTCCCCCGAGTCCTATGGCTACACCTTC,CSLGGNSPESYGYTF
TRBV7-3,TRBJ2-5,-,13,-,TGTGCCAGCAGCCGGGAACCCCGGGAGACCCAGTACTTC,CASSREPRETQYF
TRBV18,TRBJ1-5,once,14,TRBD1,TGTGCCACCGGACAGGGGCAAACTAATCAGCCCCAGCATTTT,CATGQGQTNQPQHF
TRBV28,TRBJ1-2,once,14,-,TGTGCCAGCAGTGTCCTCCAGGCGAACTATGGCTACACCTTC,CASSVLQANYGYTF
TRBV27,TRBJ1-2,-,16,TRBD1,TGTGCCAGCAGTCCCCAGGGGGCATCCTTTAACTATGGCTACACCTTC,CASSPQGASFNYGYTF
TRBV7-2,TRBJ1-1,-,16,TRBD1,TGTGCCAGCAGCTCCCTACAGGGGGCACGCGGCACTGAAGCTTTCTTT,CASSSLQGARGTEAFF
TRBV5-1,TRBJ2-3,once,15,-,TGCGCCAGCAGCTTGGTGGGGGGCCACACAGATACGCAGTATTTT,CASSLVGGHTDTQYF
TRBV5-6,TRBJ1-5,-,14,-,TGTGCCAGCAGCTTTAAGGGGTTAAATCAGCCCCAGCATTTT,CASSFKGLNQPQHF
TRBV10-3,TRBJ2-3,-,15,TRBD2,TGTGCCACCGCTAGCGGGGGGGCGGGCACAGATACGCAGTATTTT,CATASGGAGTDTQYF
TRBV18,TRBJ1-4,-,17,-,TGTGCCAGCTCACCACACAATCCGGGGGCAACTAATGAAAAACTGTTTTTT,CASSPHNPGATNEKLFF
TRBV12-3/TRBV12-4,TRBJ1-5,-,13,TRBD1,TGTGCCAGCAGTCGACAGGGGGATCAGCCCCAGCATTTT,CASSRQGDQPQHF
TRBV11-2,TRBJ2-1,few,18,TRBD2,TGTGCCAGCAGCTTAGTCCGGACTAGCGGGGGGCTGTACAATGAGCAGTTCTTC,CASSLVRTSGGLYNEQFF
TRBV6-1,TRBJ1-2,-,15,-,TGTGCCAGCAGTGAAGTGTTGGTAGGGGAAAGCGGCTACACCTTC,CASSEVLVGESGYTF
TRBV6-6,TRBJ1-1,once,14,-,TGTGCCAGCAGTTACCGAGGGCAGAACACTGAAGCTTTCTTT,CASSYRGQNTEAFF
TRBV7-8,TRBJ2-2,-,16,-,TGTGCCAGCAGCTTAGTACAGAGGAGGAACACCGGGGAGCTGTTTTTT,CASSLVQRRNTGELFF
TRBV5-4,TRBJ2-2,few,13,-,TGTGCCAGCAGCTTGGCGGGGCTGGGGGAGCTGTTTTTT,CASSLAGLGELFF
TRBV7-8,TRBJ1-2,-,13,-,TGTGCCAGCAGCTTAGGGTCTTTGTATAGGTACACCTTC,CASSLGSLYRYTF
TRBV21-1,TRBJ1-2,-,13,-,TGTGCCAGCAGCACCCCCGCTAACTATGGCTACACCTTC,CASSTPANYGYTF